This TCR beta chain was found in a study of cytomegalovirus exposure and HLA in healthy donors. This CDR3 has 14 amino acids. Per germline, CDR1 SGHTS and CDR2 YDEGEE. V lost 3 bases and J lost 2, with 12 bases in between. The PCR used 60 Vbeta and 13 Jbeta primers. Clones were read by immunoSEQ multiplex PCR, and TCRdb kept only the in-frame ones, dropping some. The sample holds about 180,000 clones, around 80% seen once. Sequenced: PBMCs. This clonotype was sampled from a middle-aged man in good health and CMV-seronegative. This chain links TRBV5-8 with TRBJ2-7; TRBD1 is a possible D gene (6 bases). The DNA for the CDR3 is TGTGCCAGCAGCTCACCGGGACAAACCTACGAGCAGTACTTC. This sequence encodes CASSSPGQTYEQYF.